This T cell receptor beta chain was sequenced in a study of blood T cell repertoires in COVID-19. Turning to the study itself: COVID-19 samples, acute and convalescent, were from the United States, Italy and Spain.

Assay: immunoSEQ multiplex PCR; the TCRdb copy retains only in-frame clones and omits some. Of around 250,000 clones listed, roughly 89% are singletons. Germline V lookup: CDR1 SGHRS, CDR2 YFSETQ. CDR3 length: 14 residues. V lost 5 bases to trimming and J lost 2 bases, with 10 bases between them. In assigning cohorts, the study relied on participant-reported clinical history. All recovered Cohort 3 donors got two negative PCRs, got clearance, or saw symptom resolution. The J gene is TRBJ2-2, the V gene TRBV5-1, with a weak D call TRBD2 (6 bases). The material sequenced was PBMCs or T cells enriched from blood (not recorded which). This clonotype was sampled from a woman in her 30s who had recovered from COVID-19. CDR3 sequence (DNA): TGCGCCAGCAGAGGGGCGGGAAACACCGGGGAGCTGTTTTTT. Translated, it gives CASRGAGNTGELFF.